Sequencing of this T cell receptor (beta chain) was carried out in a study of Graves' ophthalmopathy and Graves' hyperthyroidism. The authors amplified TCR beta CDR3 regions from RNA transcripts. Second-round multiplex PCR came after first-round RT-PCR with HTBI primers. TCRdb processed the multiplex PCR reads anew with MiXCR; each CDR3 protein has one entry. There are around 1.1 million distinct CDR3 sequences in the sample; about 38% occur only once, and over 8.5% lies in the top ten. This sequence was found in an adult man with Graves' hyperthyroidism. The specimen sequenced was peripheral blood or thyroid tissue (not recorded which).

The CDR3 DNA reads as TGTGCCACCTATGACGTAGACAGGGGGCTCAATCAGCCCCAGCATTTT. Residues: CATYDVDRGLNQPQHF. The chain carries TRBV10-3 and TRBJ1-5, with TRBD1 matching over 10 bases. This CDR3 region has 16 residues. Per germline, CDR1 ENHRY and CDR2 SYGVKD. The V and J ends lost 10 bases and 3 bases, in that order; junction bases with no gene match: 12.